The rows below give T cell receptor beta chains drawn from one sample of a study of technical replicates of blood from four donors. Method: immunoSEQ multiplex PCR; TCRdb's copy keeps in-frame clones and lacks some. This sample carries over 85,000 clones, 90% to 97% of them seen once, and the ten largest clones take 0.3% to 0.45%. Source material: T cells isolated from PBMCs. Every receptor here comes from a human donor in good health. Both conserved end residues are part of each CDR3. Each record gives: clone size, D gene, V gene, J gene, CDR3 protein, CDR3 DNA. The D gene is left open where the match is weak. Not all rows give a size; the values are once, few, many and, for expanded clones, a class.

-,TRBD2,TRBV30,TRBJ2-3,CAWTPSGISTDTQYF,TGTGCCTGGACCCCTAGCGGGATTTCCACAGATACGCAGTATTTT
-,TRBD2,TRBV11-1,TRBJ2-7,CASSLVGRASYEQYF,TGTGCCAGCAGCTTAGTCGGGAGGGCCTCCTACGAGCAGTACTTC
-,-,TRBV25-1,TRBJ2-5,CASSELTRETQYF,TGTGCCAGCAGTGAATTAACCAGGGAGACCCAGTACTTC
-,-,TRBV6-1,TRBJ1-3,CASSDLGIGNTIYF,TGTGCCAGCAGTGATCTAGGTATTGGAAACACCATATATTTT
-,TRBD1,TRBV27,TRBJ2-7,CASSPSTGTVYYEQYF,TGTGCCAGCAGTCCCAGTACCGGGACAGTATACTACGAGCAGTACTTC
-,TRBD2,TRBV5-6,TRBJ2-1,CASRLPSGGRSEQFF,TGTGCCAGCAGGCTACCTAGCGGGGGGCGGTCAGAGCAGTTCTTC
-,TRBD2,TRBV9,TRBJ2-5,CASSSRSTSGRGETQYF,TGTGCCAGCAGCTCCAGGTCGACTAGCGGGAGAGGAGAGACCCAGTACTTC
-,-,TRBV7-9,TRBJ2-7,CASSLAARPISYEQYF,TGTGCCAGCAGCTTAGCTGCCAGGCCGATCTCCTACGAGCAGTACTTC
-,TRBD1,TRBV5-6,TRBJ2-7,CASSSGTGPLGEQYF,TGTGCCAGCAGCTCGGGGACAGGCCCTTTAGGGGAGCAGTACTTC
-,TRBD1,TRBV6-1,TRBJ1-5,CASIRQGWNQPQHF,TGTGCCAGCATTCGACAGGGCTGGAATCAGCCCCAGCATTTT
-,-,TRBV5-5,TRBJ1-3,CASSLENRKGVDTIYF,TGTGCCAGCAGCTTGGAAAACAGGAAGGGGGTGGACACCATATATTTT
-,-,TRBV11-3,TRBJ2-5,CASSLRGETQYF,TGTGCCAGCAGCTTGAGGGGGGAGACCCAGTACTTC
-,TRBD2,TRBV9,TRBJ2-7,CASSPSSGSYEQYF,TGTGCCAGCAGCCCTTCTAGCGGGAGCTACGAGCAGTACTTC
once,-,TRBV28,TRBJ1-4,CASSFSTNEKLFF,TGTGCCAGCAGTTTTTCTACTAATGAAAAACTGTTTTTT
-,-,TRBV5-8,TRBJ2-1,CASSLGRVRSYNEQFF,TGTGCCAGCAGCTTGGGGCGGGTCCGCTCCTACAATGAGCAGTTCTTC
-,TRBD2,TRBV4-1,TRBJ2-7,CASSLRLAGAYEQYF,TGCGCCAGCAGCCTCAGACTAGCCGGAGCCTACGAGCAGTACTTC
-,-,TRBV5-1,TRBJ2-2,CASSLASGPNGELFF,TGCGCCAGCAGCTTGGCCTCAGGCCCAAACGGGGAGCTGTTTTTT
-,-,TRBV5-6,TRBJ2-7,CASSLYVGGYEQYF,TGTGCCAGCAGCTTGTATGTGGGGGGTTACGAGCAGTACTTC
-,TRBD1,TRBV7-2,TRBJ1-4,CASSLSGTGGRELFF,TGTGCCAGCAGCCTCTCCGGGACAGGGGGTCGGGAACTGTTTTTT
-,TRBD1,TRBV19,TRBJ1-4,CASSETGGPNEKLFF,TGTGCCAGTAGTGAAACAGGGGGCCCTAATGAAAAACTGTTTTTT
-,TRBD1,TRBV18,TRBJ1-5,CASSPMTGSYYQPQHF,TGTGCCAGCTCGCCGATGACAGGGTCATATTATCAGCCCCAGCATTTT